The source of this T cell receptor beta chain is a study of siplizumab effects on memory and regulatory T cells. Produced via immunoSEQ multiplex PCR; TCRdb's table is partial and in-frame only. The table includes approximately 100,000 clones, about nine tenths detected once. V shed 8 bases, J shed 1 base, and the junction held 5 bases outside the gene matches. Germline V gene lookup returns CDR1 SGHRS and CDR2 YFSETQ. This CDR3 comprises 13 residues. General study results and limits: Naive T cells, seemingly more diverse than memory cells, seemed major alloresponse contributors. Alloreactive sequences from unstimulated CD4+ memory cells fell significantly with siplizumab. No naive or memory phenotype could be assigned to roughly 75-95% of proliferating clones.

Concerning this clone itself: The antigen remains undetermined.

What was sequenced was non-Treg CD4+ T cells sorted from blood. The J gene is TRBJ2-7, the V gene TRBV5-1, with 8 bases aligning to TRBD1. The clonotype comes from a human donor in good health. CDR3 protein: CASHGTGSYEQYF. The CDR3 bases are TGCGCCAGTCATGGGACAGGTTCCTACGAGCAGTACTTC.